Sequencing of this T cell receptor beta chain was carried out in a study of cytomegalovirus exposure and HLA in healthy donors (dated by TCRdb to about 2017). Study-wide context: The roughly 670 repertoires of the first cohort and the roughly 120 validation repertoires were produced on the same platform, according to a later analysis. A separate validation cohort of roughly 130 different subjects was used in addition to the 666-subject first cohort. High-throughput TCR immunosequencing, statistical association of individual TCRs with disease status, and machine learning were combined to predict cytomegalovirus infection status. The aim of the study was to test whether cataloging public T cell receptors could identify signatures of past pathogen exposure.

Broad study findings and their caveats: The validation cohort had no HLA typing available for a later analysis, so co-occurrence within that cohort was assessed over all 130 or so repertoires. A few of the identified cytomegalovirus-associated TCR beta chains were confirmed in vitro to be specific for cytomegalovirus antigens. The authors suggested that the approach could potentially be extended to other disease states and immunological phenotypes. In both the original and validation cohorts, the classifier was reported to diagnose cytomegalovirus status with high specificity and sensitivity. Subsequent analysis determined that TCRs grouped into clusters in the first cohort also showed a tendency toward co-occurrence across the 130 or so validation repertoires, and approximately 93% of cluster scores exceeded 0. Most TCR sequences were seen in very few donors, while some public TCRs were found in many individuals. The study listed 150 to 200 TCR beta chains as associated with cytomegalovirus.

The donors were included in the validation cohort of around 120 subjects, a group kept apart from the approximately 690-subject first cohort. Receptors were amplified or captured by the immunoSEQ multiplex PCR assay. In the paper's pipeline: A statistical classification framework was built for diagnosing cytomegalovirus status from the catalog of TCR beta chain sequences. What TCRdb holds here is the immuneACCESS table cut down to in-frame rearrangements. Part of the clones is not present; checked against another copy, under half of the missing clones reflect an unresolved V gene, and the others are unexplained. The V and J calls and clone size are taken from that table; D and trimming were inferred from the DNA. The sample table shows around 190,000 clones, and roughly 85% are seen once. Roughly 15% of the sample rests with the top ten. As regards this clone: Its antigen is not yet known. Base quality data are lacking; no much larger clone is found one base away.

The CDR3, cysteine through phenylalanine, is 12 amino acids long. The CDR3 DNA has 36 bases and is translated from base 1. Trimming takes 4 bases from V and 7 bases from J, and the germline ends sit 8 bases apart. As encoded in the germline V gene, CDR1 is MNHNS while CDR2 is SASEGT. Specimen: PBMCs. The V gene is TRBV6-1 and the J gene is TRBJ1-3; a tentative D call is TRBD1 (5 bases match). This receptor was identified in a man aged 18 to 35 in good health and CMV-seropositive. The CDR3 protein: CASSVGGNTIYF. The DNA is as follows: TGTGCCAGCAGTGTGGGGGGTAACACCATATATTTT.